The 9 T cell receptor beta chains presented below share a single source sample, sequenced in a study of blood T cell repertoires in COVID-19. Assay used: immunoSEQ multiplex PCR; TCRdb lists only in-frame clones, some missing. The sample has about 160,000 clones, just under 95% seen once. Sample: peripheral blood. The receptors originated from a woman aged 50 to 60 with acute or convalescent COVID-19.

The rearrangement joins TRBV7-9 to TRBJ2-7; 11 nucleotides align to TRBD1. Germline CDR1 is SEHNR and CDR2 is FQNEAQ (reference sequence). This CDR3 comprises 14 residues. V gave up 6 bases and J gave up 6 bases; unmatched junction bases: 7. In nucleotides, the CDR3 is TGTGCCAGCAGATCAGGGACAGGGGGTATCGAGCAGTACTTC. Its translation is CASRSGTGGIEQYF. The full variable domain, with the rest looked up from reference TRBV7-9 and TRBJ2-7, is DTGVSQNPRHKITKRGQNVTFRCDPISEHNRLYWYRQTLGQGPEFLTYFQNEAQLEKSRLLSDRFSAERPKGSFSTLEIQRTEQGDSAMYLCASRSGTGGIEQYFGPGTRLTVT.

The sample holds one count of this clone. The chain combines TRBV1 with TRBJ2-3; the D call TRBD2 from the table was never checked on the DNA. TRBV1 is an annotated pseudogene. This CDR3 is 16 amino acids long. CDR3 loop: CTSSQGLAGGQDTQYF. As DNA, the CDR3 is TGCACCAGCAGCCAAGGCCTAGCGGGAGGTCAGGATACGCAGTATTTT.

V gene TRBV2 combines with J gene TRBJ1-1; tentatively, D is TRBD1 (6 bases). Germline CDR1 reads SNHLY; CDR2 reads FYNNEI. Trimming pared 5 bases from V and 0 bases from J, leaving 7 bases between. The CDR3 sequence is 13 residues long. The CDR3 nucleotides are TGTGCCAGCAGTCAGGGGATGAACACTGAAGCTTTCTTT. This codes for CASSQGMNTEAFF. Full variable domain (rest looked up from reference TRBV2 and TRBJ1-1): EPEVTQTPSHQVTQMGQEVILRCVPISNHLYFYWYRQILGQKVEFLVSFYNNEISEKSEIFDDQFSVERPDGSNFTLKIRSTKLEDSAMYFCASSQGMNTEAFFGQGTRLTVV.

V usage is TRBV29-1 and J usage is TRBJ2-2; 8 nucleotides line up with TRBD2. J lost 5 bases, V lost 5 bases, and 10 bases had no gene match. The CDR3 has 15 residues. The germline V gene encodes CDR1 SQVTM and CDR2 ANQGSEA. The CDR3, as DNA: TGCAGCGTTCACCTTCCGGGGGGGCAAACCGGGGAGCTGTTTTTT. Translation: CSVHLPGGQTGELFF.

This clone was found once. The chain carries TRBV29-1 and TRBJ2-7, with 7 bases matching TRBD1. Germline CDR1 is SQVTM and CDR2 is ANQGSEA. Losses at the gene ends were 1 base for V and 3 bases for J; bases not matched to a gene: 3. The CDR3 extends over 13 amino acids. CDR3 sequence (DNA): TGCAGCGTTGAAGGGTCAGGGGGCTACGAGCAGTACTTC. As protein: CSVEGSGGYEQYF.

V and J are TRBV19 and TRBJ2-1; 8 bases agree with TRBD2. Per germline, CDR1 LNHDA and CDR2 SQIVND (reference sequence). J was trimmed by 3 bases and V by 3 bases; bases with no gene match: 7. This CDR3 contains 16 residues. For the CDR3, the DNA is TGTGCCAGTAGTATCGGGGGCGGGAGGAACTACAATGAGCAGTTCTTC. This sequence encodes CASSIGGGRNYNEQFF.

The V gene is TRBV27, the J gene TRBJ2-1; TRBD2 might be the D (6 bases). This CDR3 has 16 amino acids. Germline loops: CDR1 MNHEY, CDR2 SMNVEV (reference sequence). V shed 6 bases and J shed 0 bases, with 15 bases lying between them. The CDR3 DNA is TGTGCCAGCAGCAGCAGACTAGTACTCTCCTACAATGAGCAGTTCTTC. It translates to CASSSRLVLSYNEQFF.

The V and J genes are TRBV6-5 and TRBJ2-1; TRBD1 agrees at 7 bases. From germline, CDR1 is MNHEY and CDR2 SVGAGI. V gave up 6 bases and J gave up 12 bases; unmatched junction bases: 14. This CDR3 is 14 amino acids long. As DNA, the CDR3 is TGTGCCAGCAGACCGGGACAGTTCCCTTTGGGGCAGTTCTTC. Translated: CASRPGQFPLGQFF.

This chain connects TRBV30 to TRBJ1-3; 10 bases line up with TRBD1. The germline V gene encodes CDR1 GTSNPN and CDR2 SVGIG (reference sequence). The CDR3 totals 15 residues. V dropped 7 bases and J dropped 2; count of bases not matched to a gene: 8. CDR3 nucleotide sequence: TGTGCCTTGAACGACAGGGGGCGCACTGGAAACACCATATATTTT. Translation: CALNDRGRTGNTIYF. Drawing the rest from reference TRBV30 and TRBJ1-3, the complete variable domain is SQTIHQWPATLVQPVGSPLSLECTVEGTSNPNLYWYRQAAGRGLQLLFYSVGIGQISSEVPQNLSASRPQDRQFILSSKKLLLSDSGFYLCALNDRGRTGNTIYFGEGSWLTVV.